Below are 31 T cell receptor beta chains sequenced from a single sample in a study of blood T cells in healthy people across ages. The authors ran a second PCR of about 6 to 11 cycles using a sample-barcoded 5' primer and a J-beta primer mix. TCRdb independently ran MiXCR on the 5' RACE reads; one entry per CDR3 protein. The sample lists roughly 720,000 distinct CDR3 sequences, about 53% occurring once. Sample: blood. The receptors derive from a man aged 80 or over in good health.

V and J are TRBV20-1 and TRBJ2-6; a weak D match, TRBD1 (6 bases). The CDR3 spans 19 residues. The germline V gene encodes CDR1 DFQATT and CDR2 SNEGSKA (reference sequence). V was trimmed by 2 bases and J by 0 bases, leaving 20 bases between them. CDR3 protein: CSARSGVGRYSSGANVLTF. The CDR3 bases are TGCAGTGCTAGATCAGGGGTTGGGCGATACAGCTCTGGGGCCAACGTCCTGACTTTC.

This clonotype showed up just a few times. The chain links TRBV24-1 to TRBJ2-1, with D perhaps matching TRBD1 or TRBD2 (6 bases each). The J call may not be correct, given that the DNA end is closer to TRBJ2-7. This CDR3 contains 18 residues. Germline CDR1 is KGHDR and CDR2 is SFDVKD. CDR3 in DNA: TGTGCCACCAGTGACCCAGGTGGGGGGCGGAACTCCTACAATGAGCAGTACTTC. Translation: CATSDPGGGRNSYNEQYF.

This rearrangement joins TRBV20-1 to TRBJ2-3; 8 positions agree with TRBD1. The CDR3 consists of 13 residues. V shed 6 bases and J 14 bases; nucleotides not matched to a gene: 16. The germline V gene encodes CDR1 DFQATT and CDR2 SNEGSKA (reference sequence). This CDR3 is CSAEDRVHRYAYF. CDR3 nucleotides: TGCAGTGCAGAGGACAGGGTTCACAGATACGCGTATTTT.

This clonotype showed up just once. The chain has TRBV7-6 and TRBJ2-5, with TRBD1 as a possible D gene (6 bases). Trimming removed 0 bases from V and 1 base from J, with 24 bases in between. The CDR3 consists of 20 residues. Germline loops: CDR1 SGHVS, CDR2 FNYEAQ. This chain's CDR3 is CASSLAKVQGHLQFQETQYF. CDR3 bases: TGTGCCAGCAGCTTAGCAAAAGTTCAGGGACACCTCCAATTCCAAGAGACCCAGTACTTC.

The rearrangement uses TRBV6-1 and TRBJ1-5, with 9 bases fitting TRBD1. The J segment lost 6 bases and the V segment lost 4 bases, leaving 7 bases of the junction unmatched. The CDR3 sequence is 15 residues long. Germline CDR1 reads MNHNS; CDR2 reads SASEGT. In DNA, the CDR3 is TGTGCCAGCAGTGGGGGACAGGGAATCGGTCAGCCCCAGCATTTT. As protein: CASSGGQGIGQPQHF.

Remarks on this clonotype: Its ends do not fully match the called genes, so a read error is possible. The V call is TRBV12-3 or TRBV12-4, the J call TRBJ1-3; no firm D call. The CDR3 spans 15 residues. Here the CDR3 DNA reads TGTGCCAGCAGTTTGTTAGGGTACTCTGGGAACACCATATATTTT. Residues: CASSLLGYSGNTIYF.

The table lists this clonotype with a few counts. The chain links TRBV7-8 to TRBJ2-7, with 7 bases lining up with TRBD1. This CDR3 has 15 amino acids. Per germline, CDR1 SGHVS and CDR2 FQNEAQ. V shed 5 bases and J 3 bases; nucleotides not matched to a gene: 10. CDR3 in DNA: TGTGCCAGCAGCCCAAAAGGGGGCCAGATCTACGAGCAGTACTTC. It is translated as CASSPKGGQIYEQYF.

The chain carries TRBV18 and TRBJ1-2; 10 positions match TRBD1. CDR1 and CDR2 from the germline V gene are KGHSH and LQKENI. This CDR3 region has 14 residues. With V trimmed by 3 bases and J by 6 bases, 4 bases remained unmatched. The CDR3 protein is CASSPHGTGDGYTF. The CDR3 bases are TGTGCCAGCTCACCGCACGGGACAGGGGATGGCTACACCTTC.

This clonotype was seen a few times. The CDR3 DNA reads as TGTGCCACCAGCAGAGATCGAAGGCCCTGGGGTAATTCACCCCTCCACTTT. This encodes CATSRDRRPWGNSPLHF. This sequence joins TRBV15 and TRBJ1-6; D uncertain. V lost 0 bases, J lost 6 bases, and 15 bases lay in between. Per germline, CDR1 LNHNV and CDR2 YYDKDF (reference sequence). The length of the CDR3 is 17 residues.

In its sample, this clonotype ranks as large. The V call is TRBV5-8, the J call TRBJ2-7; the match to TRBD2 covers 7 bases. V was clipped by 4 bases and J by 5 bases; unmatched bases: 6. This CDR3 has 13 amino acids. In germline, CDR1 is SGHTS, CDR2 YDEGEE. The DNA for the CDR3 is TGTGCCAGCAGCGGTCTTGCGGGAGACGAGCAGTACTTC. Translating it yields CASSGLAGDEQYF.

This chain uses TRBV9 with TRBJ2-1; 7 nucleotides line up with TRBD2. J was trimmed by 6 bases and V by 4 bases; bases with no gene match: 10. Per the germline V gene, CDR1 is SGDLS and CDR2 is YYNGEE. CDR3 length: 15 amino acids. CDR3 sequence: CASSPREKLSNEQFF. In DNA, the CDR3 is TGTGCCAGCAGCCCGCGGGAGAAACTCTCCAATGAGCAGTTCTTC.

V usage is TRBV6-6 and J usage is TRBJ2-1; D is unresolved. CDR1 and CDR2 (germline): MNHNY, SVGAGI (reference sequence). Trimming removed 6 bases at V and 10 bases at J, with 16 bases between. The length of the CDR3 is 13 residues. The CDR3 coding sequence is TGTGCCAGCAGAGACTCGAAGCTTAGGGAGCAGTTCTTC. Amino acid sequence: CASRDSKLREQFF.

J is TRBJ2-7 and V is TRBV6-5; TRBD2 might be the D (6 bases). Trimming took 0 bases from V and 3 from J, leaving 9 bases between them. CDR3 size: 14 residues. Germline V gives CDR1 MNHEY, CDR2 SVGAGI. The CDR3 is CASSYSRRDYEQYF. In DNA form, the CDR3 reads TGTGCCAGCAGTTACTCTAGGCGGGACTACGAGCAGTACTTC.

This clonotype was picked up a small number of times. This chain links TRBV9 with TRBJ1-4; D is unresolved. Trimming shortened V by 3 bases and J by 1 base, and 10 bases separated the two germline ends. CDR1 is SGDLS and CDR2 is YYNGEE in the germline V gene. The CDR3 contains 15 residues. In nucleotides, the CDR3 is TGTGCCAGCAGCGCGTTCCAGCGAACTAATGAAAAACTGTTTTTT. Its protein is CASSAFQRTNEKLFF. Filled out from reference TRBV9 and TRBJ1-4, the complete variable domain reads DSGVTQTPKHLITATGQRVTLRCSPRSGDLSVYWYQQSLDQGLQFLIQYYNGEERAKGNILERFSAQQFPDLHSELNLSSLELGDSALYFCASSAFQRTNEKLFFGSGTQLSVL.

This clonotype was seen a handful of times. The chain recombines TRBV5-1 with TRBJ2-7, with D perhaps given as TRBD1 or TRBD2 (6 bases each). Trimming pared 4 bases from V and 4 bases from J, leaving 21 bases between. The V gene's germline CDR1 is SGHRS and CDR2 YFSETQ. The CDR3 totals 16 residues. In DNA, the CDR3 is TGCGCCAGCAGCCCAGACAGGACCTCTGCGGGATACGAGCAGTACTTC. Translated: CASSPDRTSAGYEQYF. Variable domain in full (rest from reference TRBV5-1 and TRBJ2-7): KAGVTQTPRYLIKTRGQQVTLSCSPISGHRSVSWYQQTPGQGLQFLFEYFSETQRNKGNFPGRFSGRQFSNSRSEMNVSTLELGDSALYLCASSPDRTSAGYEQYFGPGTRLTVT.

The rearrangement links TRBV29-1 to TRBJ2-3, with D maybe TRBD2 (5 bases). The CDR3 is 15 amino acids. Germline V lookup: CDR1 SQVTM, CDR2 ANQGSEA. V was clipped by 3 bases and J by 2 bases, with 15 bases between them. CDR3 residues: CSVDGVDQITDTQYF. The CDR3 bases are TGCAGCGTTGACGGGGTAGATCAAATCACAGATACGCAGTATTTT.

This clonotype was seen a handful of times. V usage is TRBV11-3 and J usage is TRBJ1-1; D remains unclear. The CDR3 totals 13 residues. V dropped 1 base and J dropped 3 bases, with 6 bases sitting between them. The germline gives CDR1 SGHNT, CDR2 YENEEA. CDR3 sequence reads: CASSLVVDTEAFF. The CDR3, as DNA: TGTGCCAGCAGCTTAGTAGTTGACACTGAAGCTTTCTTT.

This clonotype was detected a few times. The chain joins TRBV10-3 to TRBJ2-5, with 7 nucleotides matching TRBD1. This CDR3 is built from 13 residues. V shed 4 bases and J 1 base; nucleotides not matched to a gene: 0. CDR1 is ENHRY and CDR2 is SYGVKD in the germline V gene. CDR3 residues: CAISGDSQETQYF. The CDR3 DNA reads TGTGCCATCAGTGGGGACAGCCAAGAGACCCAGTACTTC.

Concerning this clonotype: This may come from a read error, since a much larger clone is one base off. This rearrangement joins TRBV20-1 to TRBJ2-7; D not resolved. Trimming cost V 2 bases and J 7 bases, with 18 bases left between them. CDR1 DFQATT and CDR2 SNEGSKA come from the germline V gene (reference sequence). This CDR3 spans 14 amino acids. In DNA, the CDR3 is TGCAGTGCTAGATCTCATACGAACTACAATGAGCAGTACTTC. Translating gives CSARSHTNYNEQYF.

This clonotype came up once. The chain carries TRBV7-3 and TRBJ2-1, with TRBD2 matching over 8 bases. V lost 4 bases, J lost 0 bases, and 5 bases stayed unmatched. Germline V gene data show CDR1 as SGHTA and CDR2 as FQGTGA. The CDR3 has 16 residues. The CDR3 here is CASSSYSGNSYNEQFF. The CDR3 DNA follows: TGTGCCAGCAGCTCCTATAGCGGGAACTCCTACAATGAGCAGTTCTTC. Variable domain in full (rest from reference TRBV7-3 and TRBJ2-1): GAGVSQTPSNKVTEKGKYVELRCDPISGHTALYWYRQSLGQGPEFLIYFQGTGAADDSGLPNDRFFAVRPEGSVSTLKIQRTERGDSAVYLCASSSYSGNSYNEQFFGPGTRLTVL.

This clonotype was observed a few times. The chain employs TRBV2 and TRBJ2-2; 12 bases align to TRBD2. Germline trimming cut 8 bases from V and 4 bases from J; bases unmatched to any gene: 5. The CDR3 is 15 residues long. Germline CDR1 SNHLY, CDR2 FYNNEI. The CDR3 region is CASASGRAGTGELFF. CDR3 sequence (DNA): TGTGCCAGCGCTAGCGGGAGGGCCGGCACCGGGGAGCTGTTTTTT. Complete variable domain (other parts from reference TRBV2 and TRBJ2-2): EPEVTQTPSHQVTQMGQEVILRCVPISNHLYFYWYRQILGQKVEFLVSFYNNEISEKSEIFDDQFSVERPDGSNFTLKIRSTKLEDSAMYFCASASGRAGTGELFFGEGSRLTVL.

This clonotype has more than one count but fewer than ten. The V call is TRBV3-1, the J call TRBJ2-6; TRBD2 matches at 12 bases. Germline lookup yields CDR1 LGHDT and CDR2 YNNKEL (reference sequence). Trimming removed 4 bases from V and 0 bases from J; junction bases left unmatched: 1. This CDR3 contains 17 residues. CDR3 protein: CASSRTSGVSGANVLTF. The CDR3 nucleotides are TGTGCCAGCAGCCGGACTAGCGGGGTCTCTGGGGCCAACGTCCTGACTTTC.

This clonotype showed up just a few times. The V call is TRBV20-1, the J call TRBJ2-1, with D perhaps being TRBD1 or TRBD2 (5 bases each). There are 14 residues in the CDR3. Germline CDR1 DFQATT, CDR2 SNEGSKA (reference sequence). This chain's CDR3 is CSGTGPPSANEQFF. DNA of the CDR3: TGCAGCGGGACGGGCCCCCCGAGCGCGAATGAGCAGTTCTTC.

This clonotype was counted once. J is TRBJ1-6 and V is TRBV3-1, with TRBD1 identical over 8 bases. This CDR3 is built from 16 residues. V shed 2 bases and J 5 bases; nucleotides not matched to a gene: 5. Germline V CDR1 and CDR2: LGHDT, YNNKEL (reference sequence). CDR3 bases: TGTGCCAGCAGCCAAAGTTGGACAGGGAATAATTCACCCCTCCACTTT. Its translation is CASSQSWTGNNSPLHF. The entire variable domain, with the rest obtained from reference TRBV3-1 and TRBJ1-6, is as follows: DTAVSQTPKYLVTQMGNDKSIKCEQNLGHDTMYWYKQDSKKFLKIMFSYNNKELIINETVPNRFSPKSPDKAHLNLHINSLELGDSAVYFCASSQSWTGNNSPLHFGNGTRLTVT.

This sequence joins TRBV27 and TRBJ2-3; D is possibly TRBD1 (5 bases). The germline V gene has CDR1 MNHEY and CDR2 SMNVEV (reference sequence). The CDR3 totals 13 residues. Trimming cost V 7 bases and J 14 bases, with 22 bases left between them. CDR3 region: CASISRVGRYAYF. In DNA form, the CDR3 reads TGTGCCAGCATTTCCAGGGTAGGCAGATACGCGTATTTT.

This clonotype was seen a few times. The chain links TRBV5-1 to TRBJ2-1; D uncertain. The CDR3 spans 11 residues. Germline loops: CDR1 SGHRS, CDR2 YFSETQ. V lost 5 bases to trimming and J lost 8 bases, with 8 bases between them. CDR3: CASSTFHEQFF. The CDR3 DNA reads TGCGCCAGCAGTACCTTCCATGAGCAGTTCTTC.

The V call is TRBV29-1, the J call TRBJ1-5; D is possibly TRBD1 (6 bases). From germline, CDR1 is SQVTM and CDR2 ANQGSEA. Trimming took off 6 bases at V and 6 bases at J, with 18 bases between the two ends. The CDR3 loop spans 14 amino acids. The CDR3 DNA reads TGCAGCGTGGCAGGGGTGGGGTCGGGTCAGCCCCAGCATTTT. Amino acid sequence: CSVAGVGSGQPQHF.

The V call is TRBV20-1, the J call TRBJ2-1; D is unresolved. Germline assignment: CDR1 DFQATT and CDR2 SNEGSKA (reference sequence). Trimming took 3 bases from V and 0 from J, leaving 12 bases between them. The CDR3 sequence is 15 residues long. CDR3 DNA: TGCAGTGCTAGGCCGGCCGAAAGCTCCTACAATGAGCAGTTCTTC. Its translation: CSARPAESSYNEQFF.

This chain joins TRBV7-2 and TRBJ2-2; unclear D gene. The CDR3 has 17 amino acids. The V gene lost 2 bases and the J gene lost 4 bases, with 17 bases spanning the gap. From germline, CDR1 is SGHTA and CDR2 FQGNSA. CDR3 region: CASSLSNPLSATGELFF. CDR3 bases: TGTGCCAGCAGCTTAAGTAACCCACTCTCGGCCACCGGGGAGCTGTTTTTT.

This sequence joins TRBV12-5 and TRBJ1-3; the match to TRBD1 covers 7 bases. V gave up 5 bases and J gave up 3 bases; unmatched junction bases: 4. Germline assignment: CDR1 LGHNT and CDR2 FRNRAP. This CDR3 is 14 amino acids long. Written as DNA, the CDR3 is TGTGCTAGTGGTCCGGGACAGCTTGGAAACACCATATATTTT. It encodes CASGPGQLGNTIYF. Filled out from reference TRBV12-5 and TRBJ1-3, the complete variable domain reads DARVTQTPRHKVTEMGQEVTMRCQPILGHNTVFWYRQTMMQGLELLAYFRNRAPLDDSGMPKDRFSAEMPDATLATLKIQPSEPRDSAVYFCASGPGQLGNTIYFGEGSWLTVV.

The chain has TRBV24-1 and TRBJ2-3; 8 positions match TRBD1. Germline V gives CDR1 KGHDR, CDR2 SFDVKD. V shed 7 bases and J 5 bases; nucleotides not matched to a gene: 4. The CDR3 is 13 residues long. The CDR3 sequence: CATRITGGDTQYF. In nucleotides, the CDR3 is TGTGCCACCAGAATAACAGGGGGAGATACGCAGTATTTT.